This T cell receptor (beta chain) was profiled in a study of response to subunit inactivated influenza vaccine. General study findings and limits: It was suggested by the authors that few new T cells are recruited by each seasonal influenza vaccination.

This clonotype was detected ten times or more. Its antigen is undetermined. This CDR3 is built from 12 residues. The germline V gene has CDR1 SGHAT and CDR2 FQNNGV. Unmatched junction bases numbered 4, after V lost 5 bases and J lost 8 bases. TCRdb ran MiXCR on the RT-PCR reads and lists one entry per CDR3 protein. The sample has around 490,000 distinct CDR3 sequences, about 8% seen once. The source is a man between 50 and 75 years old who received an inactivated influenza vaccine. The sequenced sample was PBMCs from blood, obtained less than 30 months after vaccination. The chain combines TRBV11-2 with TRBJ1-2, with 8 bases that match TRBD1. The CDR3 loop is CASSTDRGGYTF. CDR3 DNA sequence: TGTGCCAGCAGCACAGACAGGGGAGGCTACACCTTC.